The clone carrying this TCR beta chain was detected only once. Its target is not known. Germline values: CDR1 MNHEY, CDR2 SVGAGI. The length of the CDR3 is 15 residues. Trimming took off 0 bases at V and 4 bases at J, with 13 bases between the two ends. Assay: immunoSEQ multiplex PCR; the TCRdb copy retains only in-frame clones and omits some. The repertoire has nearly 1,000,000 clones, about three quarters of them found once; the top ten carry around 1.5%. The sample originates from a study of shared clonotypes between healthy human individuals. General study results and limits: Of the naive CD4 clonotypes, approximately 5% were shared across several donors. Some clonotypes were shared by all four sorted-subset donors, while others were not shared. The non-shared ones had lower generation probabilities than the shared ones. Memory subsets generally showed lower estimated richness than naive subsets.

Sequencing was carried out using memory CD4+ T cells sorted from blood. Subset in this sample: CD45RA-negative fraction. This TCR derives from a man aged 18 to 35 in good health. V usage is TRBV6-5 and J usage is TRBJ2-7; D gene ambiguous. CDR3 in amino acids: CASSYSPRSGYEQYF. As DNA, the CDR3 is TGTGCCAGCAGTTACTCGCCCCGATCTGGGTACGAGCAGTACTTC.